Shown below are 4 T cell receptor beta chains from a single sample sequenced in a study of cytotoxic CD8 clonotypes in ibrutinib-treated CLL (dated by TCRdb to the early 2020s). The time point tag for this specimen amounts to: roughly 2 years on ibrutinib. Library preparation was by the immunoSEQ multiplex PCR assay. TCRdb provides this immuneACCESS table in a form limited to in-frame rearrangements. Some clones are lacking; in checked studies, under half of them reflect an unresolved V gene, and why the rest are absent is not known. The sample table holds 75,000 to 80,000 clones, of which approximately 87% were seen once. The ten top clones hold about 38% of the sample. The source was PBMCs, collected after 24 months of ibrutinib treatment. The receptors were sampled from a human donor with chronic lymphocytic leukemia.

The genes are TRBV5-4 and TRBJ1-2; D remains unclear. Trimming took off 3 bases at V and 3 bases at J, with 12 bases between the two ends. Germline V gene data show CDR1 as SGHNT and CDR2 as YYREEE (reference sequence). The CDR3 sequence is 14 residues long. CDR3 protein: CASSSAGADYGYTF. CDR3 nucleotide sequence: TGTGCCAGCAGCTCCGCGGGTGCCGACTATGGCTACACCTTC.

This chain joins TRBV5-1 and TRBJ2-2; a weak D match, TRBD1 (7 bases). With 3 bases removed from V and 0 bases from J, the gap between germline ends came to 12 bases. The CDR3 loop spans 16 amino acids. Germline assignment: CDR1 SGHRS and CDR2 YFSETQ. The chain's CDR3 is CASSSGGTANTGELFF. Here the CDR3 DNA reads TGCGCCAGCAGCTCAGGAGGGACAGCGAACACCGGGGAGCTGTTTTTT.

This clone was detected only a few times. The V gene is TRBV27, the J gene TRBJ2-1; 7 nucleotides match TRBD2. Germline CDR1 and CDR2: MNHEY and SMNVEV (reference sequence). V shed 3 bases, J shed 5 bases, and the junction held 7 bases outside the gene matches. CDR3 length: 15 residues. In nucleotides, the CDR3 is TGTGCCAGCAGTTTCTGGACTAGAAGAAACAATGAGCAGTTCTTC. It translates to CASSFWTRRNNEQFF.

The gene calls are TRBV28 and TRBJ2-7; the D gene is possibly TRBD2 (6 bases). Looked up from germline, CDR1 is MDHEN and CDR2 is SYDVKM. This CDR3 has 12 amino acids. Trimming took 5 bases from V and 13 from J, leaving 18 bases between them. CDR3 sequence reads: CASSPSTRRVYF. DNA of the CDR3: TGTGCCAGCAGTCCATCGACTAGGCGGGTATACTTC.